These T cell receptor beta chains were read from a single sample in a study of T cell responses to AZD1222 COVID-19 vaccine. Using immunoSEQ multiplex PCR, the repertoire was profiled, and TCRdb retains in-frame clones only, with some absent. The data show roughly 120,000 clones, approximately 85% seen once. The sample here was peripheral blood, taken on day 0 of MenACWY control vaccination. Every receptor here comes from an adult in good health. Each CDR3 is given without its conserved first and last residue.

V gene: TRBV5-6; J gene: TRBJ1-2; CDR3 protein: ASSSPPRGGGYGYT
V gene: TRBV28; J gene: TRBJ2-2; CDR3 protein: ASRGPTQGVGELF
V gene: TRBV7-2; J gene: TRBJ2-2; CDR3 protein: ASSLDRGYTGELF
V gene: TRBV11-2; J gene: TRBJ2-1; CDR3 protein: ASSSQGAGEQF
V gene: TRBV6-5; J gene: TRBJ1-2; CDR3 protein: ASSYFGSSYGYT
V gene: TRBV3-1/TRBV3-2; J gene: TRBJ2-3; CDR3 protein: ASSQRDTSDSGGTQY
V gene: TRBV5-1; J gene: TRBJ1-2; CDR3 protein: ASRPGTGGTLNYGYT
V gene: TRBV27; J gene: TRBJ2-6; CDR3 protein: ASSSTDRVNLNISGANVLT
V gene: TRBV3-1/TRBV3-2; J gene: TRBJ2-6; CDR3 protein: ASSRTSFYSGEGANVLT
V gene: TRBV7-8; J gene: TRBJ1-6; CDR3 protein: ASSWGTGSPYNSPLH
V gene: TRBV6-1; J gene: TRBJ1-2; CDR3 protein: ASTVVNYGYT
V gene: TRBV15; J gene: TRBJ2-2; CDR3 protein: ATSRGRPNTGELF
V gene: TRBV3-1/TRBV3-2; J gene: TRBJ1-6; CDR3 protein: ASNRGTGDSPLH
V gene: TRBV4-1; J gene: TRBJ2-3; CDR3 protein: ASSQEGLAGTDTQY
V gene: TRBV5-1; J gene: TRBJ2-3; CDR3 protein: ASSYTDTQY
V gene: TRBV2; J gene: TRBJ1-1; CDR3 protein: ASLDRLMNTEAF
V gene: TRBV28; J gene: TRBJ1-4; CDR3 protein: ASSSWGSLNEKLF
V gene: TRBV18; J gene: TRBJ2-7; CDR3 protein: ASSPQGQGASEQY
V gene: TRBV7-9; J gene: TRBJ2-5; CDR3 protein: ASSPGRWTQY
V gene: TRBV18; J gene: TRBJ1-3; CDR3 protein: ASSPQTGRSGNTIY
V gene: TRBV2; J gene: TRBJ2-1; CDR3 protein: ASSVDRGPSDEQF
V gene: TRBV6-5; J gene: TRBJ2-7; CDR3 protein: ASSYSITAGRNEQY
V gene: TRBV5-1; J gene: TRBJ1-2; CDR3 protein: ASSLARYGYT
V gene: TRBV4-1; J gene: TRBJ2-5; CDR3 protein: ASSPREGETQY
V gene: TRBV5-1; J gene: TRBJ2-5; CDR3 protein: ASILGGLAGETQY
V gene: TRBV18; J gene: TRBJ2-5; CDR3 protein: ASSPNSGPGETQY
V gene: TRBV5-1; J gene: TRBJ2-1; CDR3 protein: ASSLEGSYNEQF
V gene: TRBV11-2; J gene: TRBJ2-3; CDR3 protein: ASSVRLAGGTDTQY
V gene: TRBV4-2; J gene: TRBJ2-7; CDR3 protein: ASSRRYRDSAYEQY
V gene: TRBV5-4; J gene: TRBJ1-2; CDR3 protein: ASTTESYGYT
V gene: TRBV11-1; J gene: TRBJ1-1; CDR3 protein: ASSLEGGLETEAF
V gene: TRBV9; J gene: TRBJ2-7; CDR3 protein: ASSVGTVDYEQY
V gene: TRBV12-3/TRBV12-4; J gene: TRBJ1-2; CDR3 protein: ASSRSSNYGYT
V gene: TRBV4-3; J gene: TRBJ1-4; CDR3 protein: ASSQDGLNEKLF
V gene: TRBV6-1; J gene: TRBJ1-4; CDR3 protein: ASSAPPGSNDEKLF
V gene: TRBV11-2; J gene: TRBJ1-1; CDR3 protein: ASSLGSLVNTEAF
V gene: TRBV5-1; J gene: TRBJ1-4; CDR3 protein: ASSSGLLQGGEKLF
V gene: TRBV3-1/TRBV3-2; J gene: TRBJ1-6; CDR3 protein: ASSTGTANSPLH
V gene: TRBV6-6; J gene: TRBJ2-6; CDR3 protein: ASTLTGSGANVLT
V gene: TRBV11-2; J gene: TRBJ2-5; CDR3 protein: ASSNFLHFGQGGETQY
V gene: TRBV4-2; J gene: TRBJ2-3; CDR3 protein: ASSQDLRAGGTDTQY
V gene: TRBV28; J gene: TRBJ1-2; CDR3 protein: ASSLRGAYYGYT
V gene: TRBV7-2; J gene: TRBJ1-2; CDR3 protein: ASRIDMAGYGYT
V gene: TRBV28; J gene: TRBJ1-1; CDR3 protein: ASTKTGGRTEAF
V gene: TRBV11-2; J gene: TRBJ2-7; CDR3 protein: ASSHRTGRGYLSYEQY
V gene: TRBV4-1; J gene: TRBJ2-1; CDR3 protein: ASSQEGNSPINEQF
V gene: TRBV18; J gene: TRBJ2-1; CDR3 protein: ASSPGQPEQF
V gene: TRBV3-1/TRBV3-2; J gene: TRBJ1-2; CDR3 protein: ASSQGTGNYGYT
V gene: TRBV28; J gene: TRBJ1-4; CDR3 protein: ASTDPLNEKLF
V gene: TRBV27; J gene: TRBJ2-1; CDR3 protein: ASSRSPGTRPNEQF